Included here is one TCR beta chain sequence, with context. These data are taken from a study of T cell responses to AZD1222 COVID-19 vaccine. CDR1 and CDR2 (germline): SGHRS, YFSETQ. This CDR3 contains 13 residues. Trimming took off 3 bases at V and 10 bases at J, with 14 bases between the two ends. Libraries were prepared by immunoSEQ multiplex PCR; TCRdb keeps only in-frame clonotypes and omits some of them. The data hold about 51,000 clones, with about 90% observed a single time. This receptor was obtained from an adult who received the AZD1222 COVID-19 vaccine. This material consisted of peripheral blood, taken 28 days after the second AZD1222 dose. The chain has TRBV5-1 and TRBJ2-1; TRBD2 might be the D (5 bases). CDR3 sequence: CASSWLTNPEQFF. The CDR3 bases are TGCGCCAGCAGCTGGCTGACTAATCCGGAGCAGTTCTTC.